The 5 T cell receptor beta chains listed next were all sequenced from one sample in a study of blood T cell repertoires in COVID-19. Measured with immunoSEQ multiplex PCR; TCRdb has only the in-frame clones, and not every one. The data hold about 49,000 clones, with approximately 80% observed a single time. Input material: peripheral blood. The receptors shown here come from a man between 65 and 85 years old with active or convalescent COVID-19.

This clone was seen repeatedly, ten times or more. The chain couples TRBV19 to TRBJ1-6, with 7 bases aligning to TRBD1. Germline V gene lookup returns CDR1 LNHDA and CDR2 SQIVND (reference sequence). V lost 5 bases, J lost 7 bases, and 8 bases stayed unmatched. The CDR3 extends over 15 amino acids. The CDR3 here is CASSEQGTVNSPLHF. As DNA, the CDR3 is TGTGCCAGTAGTGAACAGGGGACAGTCAATTCACCCCTCCACTTT.

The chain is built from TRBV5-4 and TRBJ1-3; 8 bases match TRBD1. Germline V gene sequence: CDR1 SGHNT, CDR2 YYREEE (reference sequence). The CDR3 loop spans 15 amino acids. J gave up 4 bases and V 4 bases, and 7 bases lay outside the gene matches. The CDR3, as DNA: TGTGCCAGCAGCACTGACAGGGGACCAGGAAACACCATATATTTT. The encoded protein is CASSTDRGPGNTIYF.

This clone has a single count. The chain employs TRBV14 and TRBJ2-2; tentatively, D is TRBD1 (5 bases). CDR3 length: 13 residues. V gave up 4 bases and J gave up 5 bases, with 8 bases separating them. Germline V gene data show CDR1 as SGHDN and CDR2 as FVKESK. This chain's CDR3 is CASSPQGTGELFF. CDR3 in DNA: TGTGCCAGCAGCCCCCAGGGTACCGGGGAGCTGTTTTTT.

CDR3 protein: CASSRPTTGGGEKLFF. The CDR3 region has the DNA TGTGCCAGCAGCCGGCCTACTACAGGGGGAGGTGAAAAACTGTTTTTT. The gene calls are TRBV11-2 and TRBJ1-4; 8 nucleotides line up with TRBD1. This CDR3 has 16 amino acids. Trimming at V came to 5 bases and at J to 7 bases, leaving 12 bases not matched to a gene. Germline assignment: CDR1 SGHAT and CDR2 FQNNGV.

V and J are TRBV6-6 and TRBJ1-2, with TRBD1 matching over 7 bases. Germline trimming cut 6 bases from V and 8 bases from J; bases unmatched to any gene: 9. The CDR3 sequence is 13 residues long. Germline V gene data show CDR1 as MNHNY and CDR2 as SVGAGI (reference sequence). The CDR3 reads CASRGTGADGYTF. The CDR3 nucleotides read TGTGCCAGCAGGGGTACAGGGGCAGACGGCTACACCTTC.